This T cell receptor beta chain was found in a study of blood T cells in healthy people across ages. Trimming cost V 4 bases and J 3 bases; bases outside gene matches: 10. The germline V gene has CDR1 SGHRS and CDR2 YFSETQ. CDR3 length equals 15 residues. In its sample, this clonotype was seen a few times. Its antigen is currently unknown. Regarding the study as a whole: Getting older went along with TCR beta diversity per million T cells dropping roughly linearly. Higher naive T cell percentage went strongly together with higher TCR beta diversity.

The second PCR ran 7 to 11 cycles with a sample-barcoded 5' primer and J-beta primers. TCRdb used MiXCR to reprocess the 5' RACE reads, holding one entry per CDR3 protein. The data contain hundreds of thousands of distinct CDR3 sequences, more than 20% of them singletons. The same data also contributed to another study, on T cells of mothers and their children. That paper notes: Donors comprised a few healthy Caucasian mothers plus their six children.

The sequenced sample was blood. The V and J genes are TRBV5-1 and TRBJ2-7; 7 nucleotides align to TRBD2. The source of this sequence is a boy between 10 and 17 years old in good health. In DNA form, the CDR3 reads TGCGCCAGCAGCCCGGAGTGGGGGGGGAGCTACGAGCAGTACTTC. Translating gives CASSPEWGGSYEQYF.